This T cell receptor beta chain emerged from a study of patients and donors after allogeneic stem cell transplantation. This clonotype was counted a few times. TCRdb re-analysed the RT-PCR reads in MiXCR, keeping a single row per CDR3 protein. The data show roughly 880,000 distinct CDR3 sequences, with under 20% seen just once and 5% to 7.5% held by the top ten. Material: blood, either unsorted or a sorted T cell fraction (not recorded which). The source is a human donor who was either an allogeneic HSCT recipient or a stem cell or donor lymphocyte infusion donor (not recorded which). It is not recorded whose cells these are; they may come from a transplant donor.

CDR3 sequence (DNA): TGCAGTGTGGGGACTAGCGGGCTCCCTAGCACAGATACGCAGTATTTT. This encodes CSVGTSGLPSTDTQYF. The chain carries TRBV20-1 and TRBJ2-3, with 12 bases lining up with TRBD2. The V segment lost 7 bases and the J segment 0 bases; nucleotides outside the gene matches: 8. There are 16 residues in the CDR3. Germline values: CDR1 DFQATT, CDR2 SNEGSKA (reference sequence).